These 21 T cell receptor beta chains originate from one sample sequenced in a study of monozygotic twins with inflammatory bowel disease. One entry per CDR3 protein, without DNA, is what TCRdb gives after re-calling the 5' RACE reads. This sample carries some 150,000 distinct CDR3 sequences, with 2.4% going to the ten biggest clones. The sample consisted of blood. These receptors were obtained from a human donor with ulcerative colitis or Crohn's disease, or a healthy co-twin of an affected twin (not recorded which).

The chain links TRBV9 to TRBJ2-2; TCRdb names TRBD2, which stays unverified in the absence of DNA. The CDR3 is 17 residues long. CDR1 SGDLS and CDR2 YYNGEE come from the germline V gene. The chain's CDR3 is CASSIAVSGSVTGELFF. Complete variable domain (other parts from reference TRBV9 and TRBJ2-2): DSGVTQTPKHLITATGQRVTLRCSPRSGDLSVYWYQQSLDQGLQFLIQYYNGEERAKGNILERFSAQQFPDLHSELNLSSLELGDSALYFCASSIAVSGSVTGELFFGEGSRLTVL.

The chain employs TRBV5-5 and TRBJ2-7; TCRdb indicates TRBD1, and absent DNA this call remains unverified. The CDR3 consists of 15 residues. Germline-derived CDR1 and CDR2 are SGHKS and YYEKEE (reference sequence). Here the CDR3 reads CASSLRTGPYYEQYF.

The chain joins TRBV5-5 to TRBJ1-1; TCRdb selects TRBD1, and the lack of DNA leaves this call unchecked. The CDR3 runs 15 residues. CDR1 SGHKS and CDR2 YYEKEE come from the germline V gene (reference sequence). CDR3 residues: CASSPPYRGNTEAFF. Filled out from reference TRBV5-5 and TRBJ1-1, the complete variable domain reads DAGVTQSPTHLIKTRGQQVTLRCSPISGHKSVSWYQQVLGQGPQFIFQYYEKEERGRGNFPDRFSARQFPNYSSELNVNALLLGDSALYLCASSPPYRGNTEAFFGQGTRLTVV.

The CDR3 protein is CASSFLRVNTEAFF. The chain has TRBV27 and TRBJ1-1. The CDR3 totals 14 residues. Germline loops: CDR1 MNHEY, CDR2 SMNVEV (reference sequence).

V and J are TRBV28 and TRBJ1-2; TCRdb reports TRBD1, a call that lacks DNA to check it against. The length of the CDR3 is 12 residues. Germline CDR1 reads MDHEN; CDR2 reads SYDVKM. CDR3 sequence reads: CASKLEEGDYTF.

The chain combines TRBV29-1 with TRBJ2-5; TCRdb reports TRBD1, a call that lacks DNA to check it against. There are 12 residues in the CDR3. In germline, CDR1 is SQVTM, CDR2 ANQGSEA. CDR3 in amino acids: CTYTGIQETQYF.

The rearrangement uses TRBV5-1 and TRBJ2-1; TCRdb names TRBD1, which stays unverified in the absence of DNA. This CDR3 contains 14 residues. Germline V gene lookup returns CDR1 SGHRS and CDR2 YFSETQ. CDR3 sequence reads: CASSWGTGSNEQFF.

The chain couples TRBV5-1 to TRBJ2-7; TCRdb's assignment of TRBD1 cannot be checked, as there is no DNA. Per the germline V gene, CDR1 is SGHRS and CDR2 is YFSETQ. There are 15 residues in the CDR3. CDR3 residues: CASSLLGTGSGGQYF. The variable domain in full, completed from reference TRBV5-1 and TRBJ2-7, reads KAGVTQTPRYLIKTRGQQVTLSCSPISGHRSVSWYQQTPGQGLQFLFEYFSETQRNKGNFPGRFSGRQFSNSRSEMNVSTLELGDSALYLCASSLLGTGSGGQYFGPGTRLTVT.

The CDR3 here is CASRYSGTGGLSQYF. The V and J genes are TRBV11-2 and TRBJ2-7; as DNA is missing, the TRBD1 call by TCRdb cannot be tested. Germline loops: CDR1 SGHAT, CDR2 FQNNGV. The CDR3 is made up of 15 amino acids.

The chain is built from TRBV28 and TRBJ2-5; TCRdb's D call of TRBD2 is untestable without DNA. The germline CDR1 and CDR2 sequences are MDHEN and SYDVKM. The CDR3 loop spans 17 amino acids. The CDR3 protein is CASSFGTSGTLGETQYF.

The chain joins TRBV27 to TRBJ2-7. In germline, CDR1 is MNHEY, CDR2 SMNVEV (reference sequence). The CDR3 is 13 residues long. CDR3 protein: CASGLTSTYEQYF.

The CDR3 reads CASSQGGSRSYNEQFF. The chain employs TRBV4-3 and TRBJ2-1. The CDR3 loop spans 16 amino acids. Looked up from germline, CDR1 is LGHNA and CDR2 is YSLEER.

The CDR3: CASSLSSGNKAFF. The chain employs TRBV11-3 and TRBJ1-1; TCRdb proposes TRBD1, but this gene call is untestable without DNA. CDR3 size: 13 residues. Germline V lookup: CDR1 SGHNT, CDR2 YENEEA. Full variable domain (missing parts from reference TRBV11-3 and TRBJ1-1): EAGVVQSPRYKIIEKKQPVAFWCNPISGHNTLYWYLQNLGQGPELLIRYENEEAVDDSQLPKDRFSAERLKGVDSTLKIQPAELGDSAVYLCASSLSSGNKAFFGQGTRLTVV.

The chain's CDR3 is CASSTSEADTQYF. The chain couples TRBV28 to TRBJ2-3; TCRdb indicates TRBD2, and absent DNA this call remains unverified. Germline lookup yields CDR1 MDHEN and CDR2 SYDVKM. CDR3 length equals 13 residues. The full variable domain, in which reference TRBV28 and TRBJ2-3 provide the parts outside the CDR3, is DVKVTQSSRYLVKRTGEKVFLECVQDMDHENMFWYRQDPGLGLRLIYFSYDVKMKEKGDIPEGYSVSREKKERFSLILESASTNQTSMYLCASSTSEADTQYFGPGTRLTVL.

The rearrangement joins TRBV18 to TRBJ1-5; checking the TCRdb D call of TRBD1 is not possible without DNA. The CDR3 sequence is 15 residues long. Looked up from germline, CDR1 is KGHSH and CDR2 is LQKENI. The CDR3 reads CASSPGTGSNQPQHF.

The rearrangement uses TRBV29-1 and TRBJ2-7. Germline-derived CDR1 and CDR2 are SQVTM and ANQGSEA. The CDR3 is 11 amino acids. CDR3 loop: CSVDISYEQHF.

The chain is built from TRBV7-9 and TRBJ2-7; the D gene TCRdb calls, TRBD1, cannot be checked with no DNA. Germline V gives CDR1 SEHNR, CDR2 FQNEAQ (reference sequence). This CDR3 has 14 amino acids. CDR3 region: CASSQEGGSYEQYF.

The rearrangement links TRBV15 to TRBJ2-7; TCRdb's D call, TRBD1, is unchecked because there is no DNA. There are 15 residues in the CDR3. Germline V CDR1 and CDR2: LNHNV, YYDKDF (reference sequence). The CDR3 sequence is CATSRGGGTLYEQYF. Together with reference TRBV15 and TRBJ2-7, the CDR3 gives the full variable domain: DAMVIQNPRYQVTQFGKPVTLSCSQTLNHNVMYWYQQKSSQAPKLLFHYYDKDFNNEADTPDNFQSRRPNTSFCFLDIRSPGLGDTAMYLCATSRGGGTLYEQYFGPGTRLTVT.

V and J are TRBV27 and TRBJ1-1; checking the TCRdb D call of TRBD1 is not possible without DNA. The length of the CDR3 is 14 residues. Germline CDR1 and CDR2: MNHEY and SMNVEV (reference sequence). The CDR3 loop reads CASTGGGSNTEAFF.

The rearrangement links TRBV11-2 to TRBJ2-5. CDR1 and CDR2 (germline): SGHAT, FQNNGV. The length of the CDR3 is 13 residues. CDR3 residues: CASSLRDQETQYF.

This CDR3 is CASSLVASSLAGANVLTF. The genes are TRBV5-1 and TRBJ2-6; TCRdb lists TRBD2, though no DNA is available to test this call. The CDR3 extends over 18 amino acids. Looked up from germline, CDR1 is SGHRS and CDR2 is YFSETQ. The whole variable domain, remainder taken from reference TRBV5-1 and TRBJ2-6, is KAGVTQTPRYLIKTRGQQVTLSCSPISGHRSVSWYQQTPGQGLQFLFEYFSETQRNKGNFPGRFSGRQFSNSRSEMNVSTLELGDSALYLCASSLVASSLAGANVLTFGAGSRLTVL.